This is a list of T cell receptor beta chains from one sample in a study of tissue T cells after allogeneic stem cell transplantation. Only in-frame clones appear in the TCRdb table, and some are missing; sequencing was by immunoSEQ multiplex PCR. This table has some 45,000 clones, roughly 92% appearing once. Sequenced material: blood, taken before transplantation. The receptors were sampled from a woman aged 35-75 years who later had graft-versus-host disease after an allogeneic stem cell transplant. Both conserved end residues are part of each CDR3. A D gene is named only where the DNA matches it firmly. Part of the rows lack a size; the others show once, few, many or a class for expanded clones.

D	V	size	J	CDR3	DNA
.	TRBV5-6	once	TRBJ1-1	CASSLVKRDFNTEAFF	TGTGCCAGCAGCTTGGTCAAACGGGACTTCAACACTGAAGCTTTCTTT
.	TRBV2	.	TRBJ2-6	CASKKSGANVLTF	TGTGCCAGCAAGAAGTCTGGGGCCAACGTCCTGACTTTC
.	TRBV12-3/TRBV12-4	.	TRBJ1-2	CASSLGGRGYTF	TGTGCCAGCAGTTTAGGGGGGCGCGGCTACACCTTC
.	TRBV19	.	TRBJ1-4	CASSVDTATNEKLFF	TGTGCCAGTAGTGTAGACACCGCAACTAATGAAAAACTGTTTTTT
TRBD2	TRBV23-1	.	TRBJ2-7	CASSQREGRGGEQYF	TGCGCCAGCAGTCAACGTGAGGGGAGGGGAGGAGAGCAGTACTTC
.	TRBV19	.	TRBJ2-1	CASSTLSSSYNEQFF	TGTGCCAGTAGTACCCTCAGTAGCTCCTACAATGAGCAGTTCTTC
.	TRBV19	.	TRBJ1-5	CASSGGDQGWIQPQHF	TGTGCCAGTAGTGGGGGAGACCAGGGGTGGATTCAGCCCCAGCATTTT
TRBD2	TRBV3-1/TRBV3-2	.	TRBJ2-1	CASSQAGTSGYNEQFF	TGTGCCAGCAGCCAAGCCGGGACTAGCGGGTACAATGAGCAGTTCTTC
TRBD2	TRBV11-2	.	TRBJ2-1	CASSRAGGPVFYEQFF	TGTGCCAGCAGCCGAGCGGGAGGGCCTGTTTTCTATGAGCAGTTCTTC
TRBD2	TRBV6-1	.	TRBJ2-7	CASSESPEIAGGYEQYF	TGTGCCAGCAGTGAATCCCCTGAGATAGCGGGCGGCTACGAGCAGTACTTC
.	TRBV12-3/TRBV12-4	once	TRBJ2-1	CASSHGIDEQFF	TGTGCCAGCAGCCATGGCATCGATGAGCAGTTCTTC
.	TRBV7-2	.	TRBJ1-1	CASSLLRENTEAFF	TGTGCCAGCAGCTTATTACGGGAGAACACTGAAGCTTTCTTT
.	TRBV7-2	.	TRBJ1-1	CASSLGGPSEAFF	TGTGCCAGCAGCTTAGGAGGTCCGTCTGAAGCTTTCTTT
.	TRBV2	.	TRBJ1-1	CASSPVTEAFF	TGTGCCAGCAGTCCAGTCACTGAAGCTTTCTTT
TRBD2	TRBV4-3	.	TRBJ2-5	CASSHGLAEETQYF	TGCGCCAGCAGCCACGGACTAGCGGAAGAGACCCAGTACTTC
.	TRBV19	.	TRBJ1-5	CASSFWDQPQHF	TGTGCCAGTAGTTTTTGGGATCAGCCCCAGCATTTT
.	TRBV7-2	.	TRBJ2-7	CASSLVQGEQYF	TGTGCCAGCAGCTTAGTGCAGGGCGAGCAGTACTTC
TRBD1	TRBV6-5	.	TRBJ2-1	CASRNRGPRGDEQFF	TGTGCCAGCAGAAACAGGGGGCCCCGAGGGGATGAGCAGTTCTTC
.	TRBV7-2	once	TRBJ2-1	CASSNNPGRTGPEQFF	TGTGCCAGCAGCAACAATCCAGGACGGACCGGTCCTGAGCAGTTCTTC
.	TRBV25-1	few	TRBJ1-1	CASTALTSLNTEAFF	TGTGCCAGCACCGCCCTTACTTCACTGAACACTGAAGCTTTCTTT
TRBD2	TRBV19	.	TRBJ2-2	CASRTSGSSTGELFF	TGTGCCAGTAGGACTAGCGGGAGTAGCACCGGGGAGCTGTTTTTT
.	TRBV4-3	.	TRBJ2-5	CASSRLSAEGKETQYF	TGCGCCAGCAGCCGCCTTAGTGCAGAAGGGAAAGAGACCCAGTACTTC
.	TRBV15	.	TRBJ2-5	CATSRFETQYF	TGTGCCACCAGCAGATTTGAGACCCAGTACTTC
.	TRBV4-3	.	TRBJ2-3	CASSQDRGPSVYTDTQYF	TGCGCCAGCAGCCAAGATAGGGGCCCCTCAGTATACACAGATACGCAGTATTTT
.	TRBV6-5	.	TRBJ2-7	CASSFSDRAGGKQYF	TGTGCCAGCAGCTTCTCCGACAGGGCGGGGGGAAAGCAGTACTTC
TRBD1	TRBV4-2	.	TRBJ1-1	CASSQRGQGEINTEAFF	TGTGCCAGCAGCCAACGCGGACAGGGGGAGATTAACACTGAAGCTTTCTTT
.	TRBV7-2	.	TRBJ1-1	CASSTTGLTEAFF	TGTGCCAGCAGCACCACAGGGTTGACTGAAGCTTTCTTT
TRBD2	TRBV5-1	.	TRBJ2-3	CASSLGDYDTDTQYF	TGCGCCAGCAGCTTGGGGGACTACGACACAGATACGCAGTATTTT
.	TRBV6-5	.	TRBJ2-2	CASSYSSRGAGELFF	TGTGCCAGCAGTTACTCCTCTCGGGGAGCCGGGGAGCTGTTTTTT
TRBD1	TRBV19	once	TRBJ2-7	CASSMAPGGSYEQYF	TGTGCCAGTAGTATGGCCCCAGGGGGCTCCTACGAGCAGTACTTC